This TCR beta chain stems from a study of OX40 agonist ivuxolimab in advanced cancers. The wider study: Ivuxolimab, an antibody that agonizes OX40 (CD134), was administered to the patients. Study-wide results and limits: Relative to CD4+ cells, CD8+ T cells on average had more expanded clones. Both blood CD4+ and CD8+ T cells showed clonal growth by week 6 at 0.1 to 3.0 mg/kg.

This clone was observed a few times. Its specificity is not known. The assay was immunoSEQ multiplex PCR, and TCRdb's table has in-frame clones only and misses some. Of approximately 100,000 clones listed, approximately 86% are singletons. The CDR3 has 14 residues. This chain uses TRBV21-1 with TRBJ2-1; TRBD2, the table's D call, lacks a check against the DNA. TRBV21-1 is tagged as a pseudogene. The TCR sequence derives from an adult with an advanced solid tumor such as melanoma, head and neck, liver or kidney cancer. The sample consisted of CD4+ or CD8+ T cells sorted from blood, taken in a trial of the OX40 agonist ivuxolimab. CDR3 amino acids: CASSKETNLYEQFF. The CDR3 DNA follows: TGTGCCAGCAGCAAAGAGACTAACCTTTATGAGCAGTTCTTC.